This TCR beta chain was observed in a study of OX40 agonist ivuxolimab in advanced cancers. The study's findings and limits: Averaging showed that CD8+ T cells had more expanded clones than CD4+ did.

Method: immunoSEQ multiplex PCR; TCRdb's copy keeps in-frame clones and lacks some. The repertoire holds tens of thousands of clones, with about nine tenths as singletons. This clone occurred once. Its target is unknown. The receptor was isolated from an adult with an advanced solid tumor such as melanoma, head and neck, liver or kidney cancer. Here the sequenced sample was CD4+ or CD8+ T cells sorted from blood, taken in a trial of the OX40 agonist ivuxolimab.

The CDR3 coding sequence is TGTGCCAGCGGGCGGGGTGAAAAACTGTTTTTT. Protein product: CASGRGEKLFF. V and J are TRBV9 and TRBJ1-4; no definite D call. V was cut by 7 bases and J by 7 bases, with 8 bases left in between. Germline CDR1 reads SGDLS; CDR2 reads YYNGEE. CDR3 length: 11 residues.